This paragraph covers one T cell receptor (beta chain) sequence. Its matching antigen is unknown. Germline-derived CDR1 and CDR2 are SGHDT and YYEEEE. This CDR3 has 15 amino acids. Trimming stripped 3 bases from V and 2 bases from J, with 14 bases between. The data belong to a study of a mutant IDH1 vaccine in newly diagnosed glioma. Study in general: Vaccination was launched 4-6 weeks after radiotherapy alone, or with temozolomide cycles. Beforehand, treatment had been radiotherapy, temozolomide, or both; the majority received both.

Time point denoted: week 11, during vaccination. It was 300 ug of mutant IDH1 20-mer peptide that made up each vaccine dose, given with topical imiquimod. Whole-study results and caveats: A vaccine-induced immune response developed in approximately 94% of the patients.

The assay was immunoSEQ multiplex PCR, and TCRdb's table has in-frame clones only and misses some. The repertoire holds 40,000 or so clones, over 80% seen once, with approximately 2% in the top ten. The sample here was PBMCs, taken from a glioma patient whose treatment included an IDH1 peptide vaccine. V gene TRBV5-6 combines with J gene TRBJ1-2, with D unclear. The receptor was isolated from a man in his forties or fifties with glioma. The CDR3 bases are TGTGCCAGCAGCTCCTTGACCGGGATCAACTATGGCTACACCTTC. This sequence encodes CASSSLTGINYGYTF.